This T cell receptor beta chain stems from a study of human T cells and chemical hapten exposure. Individual cDNA molecules received unique molecular identifiers in the library. Original data processing: Per sample, the median was 95,638 TCRs, with values from about 24,000 to 680,000. TCRdb processed the 5' RACE reads anew with MiXCR; each CDR3 protein has one entry. TCRdb's processing, not the authors', yielded these V and J calls. The repertoire holds 95,000 to 120,000 distinct CDR3 sequences, around a fifth seen once, with around 3% in the top ten. This clonotype occurred a few times. The V gene lost 4 bases and the J gene lost 3 bases, with 13 bases spanning the gap. Germline lookup yields CDR1 SGHRS and CDR2 YFSETQ. The CDR3 sequence is 14 residues long. The study extracted total RNA from unfractionated whole blood.

The receptor was derived from a human donor in good health. The rearrangement joins TRBV5-1 to TRBJ2-5; tentative D call: TRBD1 (5 bases). The CDR3 nucleotides are TGCGCCAGCAGCCCACAGGTGGCGAAAGAGACCCAGTACTTC. Translating it yields CASSPQVAKETQYF.